The 3 T cell receptor beta chains below come from one sample, sequenced in a study of brain T cells in children with intractable seizures (dated by TCRdb to the early 2020s). According to the study, the label for this sample's time point signals: resected brain tissue, or blood drawn just prior to surgery. To prepare the library, the immunoSEQ multiplex PCR assay was applied. TCRdb carries this immuneACCESS record with in-frame sequences only. Its versions omit some clonotypes, under half of them owing to an unresolved V gene in the studies checked, with the rest unexplained. This sample gives roughly 69,000 clones in total; approximately 95% of them show up just once. The top ten clonotypes cover more than 0.3% of the sample. The sequenced sample was peripheral blood, obtained at surgery. These receptors were obtained from a boy younger than two with focal cortical dysplasia and intractable seizures.

This sequence joins TRBV14 and TRBJ2-5, with D tentatively TRBD1 (5 bases). Trimming left V 9 bases short and J 2 bases short, with 13 bases between. Germline V CDR1 and CDR2: SGHDN, FVKESK. The CDR3 extends over 13 amino acids. Here the CDR3 DNA reads TGTGCCAGTCAATCAGGGTTTCAAGAGACCCAGTACTTC. This translates into CASQSGFQETQYF.

The chain joins TRBV5-4 to TRBJ2-1; TRBD2 agrees at 14 bases. The length of the CDR3 is 17 residues. V was clipped by 4 bases and J by 0 bases; unmatched bases: 3. CDR1 and CDR2 from the germline V gene are SGHNT and YYREEE (reference sequence). The CDR3 DNA sequence: TGTGCCAGCAGCCCGGGGACTAGCGGGAGCTCCTACAATGAGCAGTTCTTC. Protein product: CASSPGTSGSSYNEQFF.

This chain joins TRBV7-9 and TRBJ1-5; D unclear. This CDR3 is 13 amino acids long. Trimming cost V 1 base and J 7 bases, with 8 bases left between them. Germline V lookup: CDR1 SEHNR, CDR2 FQNEAQ (reference sequence). CDR3 DNA: TGTGCCAGCAGCTTAGGTGGTGGGCAGCCCCAGCATTTT. It translates to CASSLGGGQPQHF.